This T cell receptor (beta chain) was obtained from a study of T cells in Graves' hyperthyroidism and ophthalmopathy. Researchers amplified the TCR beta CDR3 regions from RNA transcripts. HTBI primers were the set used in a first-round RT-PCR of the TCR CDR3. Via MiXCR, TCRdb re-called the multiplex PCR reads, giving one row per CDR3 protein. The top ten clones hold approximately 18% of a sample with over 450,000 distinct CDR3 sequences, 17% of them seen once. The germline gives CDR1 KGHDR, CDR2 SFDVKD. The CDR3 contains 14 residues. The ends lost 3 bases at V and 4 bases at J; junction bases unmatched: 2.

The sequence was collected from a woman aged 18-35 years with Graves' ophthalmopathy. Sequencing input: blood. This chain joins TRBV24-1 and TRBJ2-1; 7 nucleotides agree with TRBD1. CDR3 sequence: CATSDKDRYNEQFF. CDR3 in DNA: TGTGCCACCAGTGATAAGGACAGGTACAATGAGCAGTTCTTC.